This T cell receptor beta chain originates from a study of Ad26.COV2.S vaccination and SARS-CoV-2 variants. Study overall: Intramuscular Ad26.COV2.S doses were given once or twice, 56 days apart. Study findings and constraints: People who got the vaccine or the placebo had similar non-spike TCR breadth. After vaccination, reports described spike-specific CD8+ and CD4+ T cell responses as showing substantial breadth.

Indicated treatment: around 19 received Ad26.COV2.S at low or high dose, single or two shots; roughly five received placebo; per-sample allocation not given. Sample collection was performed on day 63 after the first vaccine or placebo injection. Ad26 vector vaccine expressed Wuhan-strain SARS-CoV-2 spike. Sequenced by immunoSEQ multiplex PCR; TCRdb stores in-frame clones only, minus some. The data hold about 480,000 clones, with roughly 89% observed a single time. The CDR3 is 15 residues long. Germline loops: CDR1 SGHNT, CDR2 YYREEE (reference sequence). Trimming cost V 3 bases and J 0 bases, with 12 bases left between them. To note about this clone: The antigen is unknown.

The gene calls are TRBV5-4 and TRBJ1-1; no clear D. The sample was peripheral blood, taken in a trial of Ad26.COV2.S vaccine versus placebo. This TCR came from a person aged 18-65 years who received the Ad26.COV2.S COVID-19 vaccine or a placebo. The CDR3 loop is CASSSLIGMNTEAFF. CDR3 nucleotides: TGTGCCAGCAGCTCCCTTATAGGTATGAACACTGAAGCTTTCTTT.